The T cell receptor (beta chain) described here comes from a study of PD-1 and CTLA-4 blockade in melanoma. This table comes from immunoSEQ multiplex PCR, and its TCRdb copy is limited to in-frame clones, with some not included. Of 9,500 to 13,000 clones listed, about four fifths are singletons. Germline CDR1 is KGHDR and CDR2 is SFDVKD. The CDR3 length is 12 residues. V was cut by 5 bases and J by 4 bases, with 5 bases left in between. The chain uses TRBV24-1 and TRBJ2-1; no clear D gene. This TCR was sampled from a human donor with melanoma. The sample here was CD8+ T cells from peripheral blood, taken from a patient given anti-PD-1 treatment. CDR3 protein: CATSGSYNEQFF. The CDR3 DNA follows: TGTGCCACCAGTGGTAGTTACAATGAGCAGTTCTTC.